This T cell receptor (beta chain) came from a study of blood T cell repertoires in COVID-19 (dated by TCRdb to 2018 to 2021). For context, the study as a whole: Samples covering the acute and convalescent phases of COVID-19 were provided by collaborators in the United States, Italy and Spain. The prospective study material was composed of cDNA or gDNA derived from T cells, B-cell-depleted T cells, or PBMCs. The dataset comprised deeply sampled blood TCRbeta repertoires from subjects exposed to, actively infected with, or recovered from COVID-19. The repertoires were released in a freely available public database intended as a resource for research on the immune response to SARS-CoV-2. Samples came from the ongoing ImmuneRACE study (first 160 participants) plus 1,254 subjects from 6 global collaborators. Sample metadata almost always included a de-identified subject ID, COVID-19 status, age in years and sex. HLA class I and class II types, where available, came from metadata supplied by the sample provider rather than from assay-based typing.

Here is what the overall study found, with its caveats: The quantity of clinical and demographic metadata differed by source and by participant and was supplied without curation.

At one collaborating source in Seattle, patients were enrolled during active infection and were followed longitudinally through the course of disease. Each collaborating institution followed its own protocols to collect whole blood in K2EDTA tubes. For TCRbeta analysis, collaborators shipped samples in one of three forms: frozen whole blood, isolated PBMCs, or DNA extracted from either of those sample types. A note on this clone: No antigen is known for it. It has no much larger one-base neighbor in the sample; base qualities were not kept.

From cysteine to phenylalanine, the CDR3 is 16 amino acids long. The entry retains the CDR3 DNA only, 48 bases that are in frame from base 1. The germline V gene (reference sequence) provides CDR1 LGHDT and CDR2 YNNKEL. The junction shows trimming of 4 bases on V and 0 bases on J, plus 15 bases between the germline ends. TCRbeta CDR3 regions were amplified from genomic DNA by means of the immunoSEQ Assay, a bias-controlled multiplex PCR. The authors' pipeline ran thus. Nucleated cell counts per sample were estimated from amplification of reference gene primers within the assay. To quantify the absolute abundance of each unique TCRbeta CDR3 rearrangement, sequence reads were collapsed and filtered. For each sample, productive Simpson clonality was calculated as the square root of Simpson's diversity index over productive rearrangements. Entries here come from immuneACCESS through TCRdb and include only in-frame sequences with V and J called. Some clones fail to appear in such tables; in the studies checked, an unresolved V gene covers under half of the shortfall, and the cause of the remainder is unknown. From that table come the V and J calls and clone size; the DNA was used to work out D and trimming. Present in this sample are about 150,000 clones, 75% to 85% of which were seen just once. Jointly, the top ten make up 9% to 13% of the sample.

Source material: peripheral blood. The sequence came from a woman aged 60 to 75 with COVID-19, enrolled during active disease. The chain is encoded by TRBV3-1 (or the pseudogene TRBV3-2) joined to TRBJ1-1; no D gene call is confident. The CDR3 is CASSPFFFTMNTEAFF. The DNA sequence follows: TGTGCCAGCAGCCCATTTTTTTTCACAATGAACACTGAAGCTTTCTTT.